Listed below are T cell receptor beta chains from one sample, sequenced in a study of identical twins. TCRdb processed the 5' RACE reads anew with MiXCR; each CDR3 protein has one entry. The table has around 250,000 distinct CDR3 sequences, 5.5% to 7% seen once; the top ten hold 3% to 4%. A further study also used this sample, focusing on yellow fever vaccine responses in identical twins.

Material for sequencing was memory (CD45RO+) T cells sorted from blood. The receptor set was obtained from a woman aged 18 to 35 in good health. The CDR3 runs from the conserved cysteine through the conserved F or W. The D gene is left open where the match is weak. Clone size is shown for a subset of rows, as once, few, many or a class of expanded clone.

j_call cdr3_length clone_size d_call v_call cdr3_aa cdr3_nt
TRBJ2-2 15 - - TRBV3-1 CASSPQGLGSGELFF TGTGCCAGCAGCCCCCAGGGTTTGGGGTCCGGGGAGCTGTTTTTT
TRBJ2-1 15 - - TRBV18 CASSPAGTLYNEQFF TGTGCCAGCTCACCAGCCGGGACCTTATACAATGAGCAGTTCTTC
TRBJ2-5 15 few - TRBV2 CASSQRGQTQETQYF TGTGCCAGCAGTCAAAGAGGACAGACCCAAGAGACCCAGTACTTC
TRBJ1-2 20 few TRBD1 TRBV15 CATSRDRFRGQGALNYGYTF TGTGCCACCAGCAGAGATCGGTTTCGGGGACAGGGGGCTCTTAACTATGGCTACACCTTC
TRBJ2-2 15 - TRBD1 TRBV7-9 CASSTMRQGPGELFF TGTGCCAGCAGCACAATGAGACAGGGCCCCGGGGAGCTGTTTTTT
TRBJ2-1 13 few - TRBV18 CASSPSNVHEQFF TGTGCCAGCTCACCATCTAACGTCCATGAGCAGTTCTTC
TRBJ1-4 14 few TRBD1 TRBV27 CASSRAGGHEKLFF TGTGCCAGCAGTCGGGCAGGGGGCCATGAAAAACTGTTTTTT
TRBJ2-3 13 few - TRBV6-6 CASSSGFTDTQYF TGTGCCAGCAGTTCCGGGTTTACAGATACGCAGTATTTT
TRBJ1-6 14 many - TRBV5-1 CASSPEAQQSPLHF TGCGCCAGCAGCCCAGAGGCGCAACAGTCACCCCTCCACTTT
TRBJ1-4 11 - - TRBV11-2 CASSFGGKLFF TGTGCCAGCAGCTTTGGGGGAAAACTGTTTTTT
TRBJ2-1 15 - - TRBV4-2 CASSQVVSLPNEQFF TGTGCCAGCAGCCAAGTGGTTTCGCTTCCCAATGAGCAGTTCTTC
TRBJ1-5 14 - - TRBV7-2 CASSLDAINQPQHF TGTGCCAGCAGCTTAGACGCCATCAATCAGCCCCAGCATTTT
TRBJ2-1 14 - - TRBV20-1 CSARDLTAQDEQFF TGCAGTGCTAGAGATCTGACCGCGCAGGACGAGCAGTTCTTC
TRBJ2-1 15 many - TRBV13 CASSLKGARHNEQFF TGTGCCAGCAGCTTAAAAGGTGCCCGACACAATGAGCAGTTCTTC
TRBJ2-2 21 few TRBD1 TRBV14 CASSQKTLPGQGARGTGELFF TGTGCCAGCAGCCAAAAGACCCTCCCGGGACAGGGGGCGCGCGGCACCGGGGAGCTGTTTTTT
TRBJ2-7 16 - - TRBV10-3 CAISESNRGQVYEQYF TGTGCCATCAGTGAGTCGAATCGGGGACAAGTCTACGAGCAGTACTTC
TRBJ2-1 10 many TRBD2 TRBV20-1 CSAIAGGRFF TGCAGTGCTATAGCGGGGGGGAGGTTCTTC